What follows describes a single T cell receptor beta chain. Its matching antigen is unknown. The CDR3 is 16 residues long. The germline V gene encodes CDR1 MNHNY and CDR2 SVGAGI (reference sequence). The V gene end was trimmed by 2 bases and the J gene end by 4 bases; junction bases not matched to a gene: 8. Naive or memory CD4+ cells were cultured 1:1 with T cell-depleted PBMCs plus CEF. The method was immunoSEQ multiplex PCR; TCRdb's version includes in-frame clones alone and lacks a portion of them. The sample consists of about 41,000 clones, approximately 84% of them appearing once. This record belongs to a study of CD4 T cells in relation to SARS-CoV-2 and coronaviruses. Study at large: PBMCs were cultured with antigen for roughly 10 days before TCR beta sequencing.

Study results and limitations: Samples before the pandemic and after infection were not matched within any donor. In roughly two thirds of donors, memory CD4+ clonotypes crossrecognized SARS-CoV-2 and at least one common cold coronavirus spike.

The sequenced sample consisted of naive CD4+ T cells from PBMCs, cultured in vitro. Subset meaning: naive CD4+ T cells isolated by negative enrichment. The sequence derives from an adult with COVID-19. This chain links TRBV6-6 with TRBJ2-7, with 10 positions matching TRBD2. The CDR3 coding sequence is TGTGCCAGCAGTTACGAGCCTAGCGGGAGAGAGTACGAGCAGTACTTC. Protein product: CASSYEPSGREYEQYF.